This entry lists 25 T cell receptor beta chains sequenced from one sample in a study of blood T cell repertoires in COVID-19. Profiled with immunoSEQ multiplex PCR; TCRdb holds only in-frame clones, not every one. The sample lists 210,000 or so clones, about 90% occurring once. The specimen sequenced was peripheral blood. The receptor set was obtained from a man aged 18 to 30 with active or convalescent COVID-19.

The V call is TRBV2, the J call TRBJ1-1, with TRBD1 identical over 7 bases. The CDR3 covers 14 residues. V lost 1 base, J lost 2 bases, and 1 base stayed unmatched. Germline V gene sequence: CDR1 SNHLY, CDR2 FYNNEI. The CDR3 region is CASSEGTGNTEAFF. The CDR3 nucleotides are TGTGCCAGCAGTGAAGGGACAGGAAACACTGAAGCTTTCTTT.

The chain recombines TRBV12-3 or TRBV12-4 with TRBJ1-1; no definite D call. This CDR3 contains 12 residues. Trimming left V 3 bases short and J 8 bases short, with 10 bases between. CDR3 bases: TGTGCCAGCAGTTTCCTCGGGAAGGAAGCTTTCTTT. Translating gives CASSFLGKEAFF.

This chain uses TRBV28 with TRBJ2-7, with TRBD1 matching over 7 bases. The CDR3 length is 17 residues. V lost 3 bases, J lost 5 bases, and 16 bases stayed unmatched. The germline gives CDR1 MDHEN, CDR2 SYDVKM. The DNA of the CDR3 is TGTGCCAGCAGTTTTATTGGTAAGAGACAGGGAGACAACGAGCAGTACTTC. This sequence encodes CASSFIGKRQGDNEQYF.

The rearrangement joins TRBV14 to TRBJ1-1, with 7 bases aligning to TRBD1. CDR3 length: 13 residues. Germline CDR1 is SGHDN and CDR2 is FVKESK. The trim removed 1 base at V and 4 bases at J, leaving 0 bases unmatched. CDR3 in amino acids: CASSQGTGTEAFF. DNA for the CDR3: TGTGCCAGCAGCCAAGGGACAGGCACTGAAGCTTTCTTT.

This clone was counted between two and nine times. Written as DNA, the CDR3 is TGTGCCAGCAGCGGGGACAGCACCTACGAGCAGTACTTC. It codes for CASSGDSTYEQYF. The chain carries TRBV9 and TRBJ2-7; 7 bases fit TRBD1. Germline V gene sequence: CDR1 SGDLS, CDR2 YYNGEE. The CDR3 spans 13 residues. V lost 3 bases and J lost 2; bases outside the gene matches: 2.

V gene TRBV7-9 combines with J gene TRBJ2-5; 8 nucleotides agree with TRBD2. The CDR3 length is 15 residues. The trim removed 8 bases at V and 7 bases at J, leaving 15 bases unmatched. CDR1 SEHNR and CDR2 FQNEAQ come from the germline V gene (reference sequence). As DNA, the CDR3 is TGTGCCAGCCTCCTAGCGGGCGCCGCCCCATGGACCCAGTACTTC. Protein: CASLLAGAAPWTQYF.

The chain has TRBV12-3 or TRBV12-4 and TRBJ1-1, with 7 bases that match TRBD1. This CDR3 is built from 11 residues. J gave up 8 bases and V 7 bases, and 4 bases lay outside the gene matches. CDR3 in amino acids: CASTPDREAFF. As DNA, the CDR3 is TGTGCCAGCACCCCGGACAGGGAAGCTTTCTTT.

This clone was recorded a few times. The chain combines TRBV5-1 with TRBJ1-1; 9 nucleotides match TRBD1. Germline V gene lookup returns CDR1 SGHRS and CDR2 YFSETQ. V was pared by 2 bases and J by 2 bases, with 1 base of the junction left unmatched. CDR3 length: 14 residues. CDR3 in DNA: TGCGCCAGCAGCTTTACAGGGGGCAACACTGAAGCTTTCTTT. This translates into CASSFTGGNTEAFF. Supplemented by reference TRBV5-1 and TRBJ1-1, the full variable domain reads KAGVTQTPRYLIKTRGQQVTLSCSPISGHRSVSWYQQTPGQGLQFLFEYFSETQRNKGNFPGRFSGRQFSNSRSEMNVSTLELGDSALYLCASSFTGGNTEAFFGQGTRLTVV.

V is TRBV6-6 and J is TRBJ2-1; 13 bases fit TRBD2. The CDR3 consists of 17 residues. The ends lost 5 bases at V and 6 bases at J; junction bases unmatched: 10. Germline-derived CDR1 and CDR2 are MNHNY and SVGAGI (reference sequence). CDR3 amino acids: CASSRLQLAGGVNEQFF. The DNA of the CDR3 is TGTGCCAGCAGTCGCCTTCAACTAGCGGGAGGGGTCAATGAGCAGTTCTTC.

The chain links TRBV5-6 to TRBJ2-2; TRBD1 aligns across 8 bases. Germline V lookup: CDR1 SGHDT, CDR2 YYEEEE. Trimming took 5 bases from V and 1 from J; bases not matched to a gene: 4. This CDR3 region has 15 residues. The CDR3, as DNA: TGTGCCAGCAGGTCGGGACAGGTGAACACCGGGGAGCTGTTTTTT. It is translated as CASRSGQVNTGELFF.

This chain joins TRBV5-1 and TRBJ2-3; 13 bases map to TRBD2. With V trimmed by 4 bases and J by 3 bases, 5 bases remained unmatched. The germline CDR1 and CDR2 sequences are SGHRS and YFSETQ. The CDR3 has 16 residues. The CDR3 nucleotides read TGCGCCAGCAGCACGGGACTAGCGGGAATGACAGATACGCAGTATTTT. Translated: CASSTGLAGMTDTQYF.

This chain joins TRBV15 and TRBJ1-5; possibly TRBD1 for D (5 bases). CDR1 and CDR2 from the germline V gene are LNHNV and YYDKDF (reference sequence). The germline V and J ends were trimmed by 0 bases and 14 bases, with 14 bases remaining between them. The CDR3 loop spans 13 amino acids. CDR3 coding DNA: TGTGCCACCAGCAGAGAACCTACAGGTTTGAAGCATTTT. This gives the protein CATSREPTGLKHF.

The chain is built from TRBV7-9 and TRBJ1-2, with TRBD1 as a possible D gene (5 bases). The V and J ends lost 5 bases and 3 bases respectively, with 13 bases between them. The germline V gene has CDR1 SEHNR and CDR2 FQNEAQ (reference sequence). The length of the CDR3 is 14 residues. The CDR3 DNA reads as TGTGCCAGCAGCCCCCCCCAGGGTTACTATGGCTACACCTTC. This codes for CASSPPQGYYGYTF.

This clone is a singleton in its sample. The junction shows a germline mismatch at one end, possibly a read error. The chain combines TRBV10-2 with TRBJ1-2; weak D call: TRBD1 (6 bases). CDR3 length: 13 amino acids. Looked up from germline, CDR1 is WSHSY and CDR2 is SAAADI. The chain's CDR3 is CASREQGSEGRVF. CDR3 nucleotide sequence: TGCGCCAGCAGGGAACAGGGTAGTGAGGGGAGAGTCTTC.

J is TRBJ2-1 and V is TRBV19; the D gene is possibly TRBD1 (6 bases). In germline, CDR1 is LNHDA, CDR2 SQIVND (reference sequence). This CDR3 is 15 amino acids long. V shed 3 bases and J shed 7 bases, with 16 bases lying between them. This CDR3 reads CASSIGGNWPNEQFF. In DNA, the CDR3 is TGTGCCAGTAGTATTGGGGGCAATTGGCCTAATGAGCAGTTCTTC.

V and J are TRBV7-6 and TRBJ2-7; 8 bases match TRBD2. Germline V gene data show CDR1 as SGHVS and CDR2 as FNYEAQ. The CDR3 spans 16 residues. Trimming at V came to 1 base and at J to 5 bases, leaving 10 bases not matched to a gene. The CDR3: CASSLGWSGRADEQYF. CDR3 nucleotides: TGTGCCAGCAGCTTAGGTTGGAGCGGGAGAGCGGACGAGCAGTACTTC.

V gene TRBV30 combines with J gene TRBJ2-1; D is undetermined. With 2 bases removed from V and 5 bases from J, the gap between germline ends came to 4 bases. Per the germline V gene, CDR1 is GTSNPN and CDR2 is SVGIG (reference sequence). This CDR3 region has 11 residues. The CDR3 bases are TGTGCCTGGAGTCAAAACAATGAGCAGTTCTTC. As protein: CAWSQNNEQFF.

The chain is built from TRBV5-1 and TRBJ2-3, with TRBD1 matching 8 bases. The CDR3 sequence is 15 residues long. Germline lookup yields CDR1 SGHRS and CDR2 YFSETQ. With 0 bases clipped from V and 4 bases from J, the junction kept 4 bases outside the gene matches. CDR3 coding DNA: TGCGCCAGCAGCTTGGGACAGGGGCGGCCAGATACGCAGTATTTT. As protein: CASSLGQGRPDTQYF.

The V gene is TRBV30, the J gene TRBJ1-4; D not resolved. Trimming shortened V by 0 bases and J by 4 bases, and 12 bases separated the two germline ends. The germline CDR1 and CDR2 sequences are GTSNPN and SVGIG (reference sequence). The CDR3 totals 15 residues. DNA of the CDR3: TGTGCCTGGAGTGTCGCGGGCGTCGGTAATGAAAAACTGTTTTTT. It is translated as CAWSVAGVGNEKLFF. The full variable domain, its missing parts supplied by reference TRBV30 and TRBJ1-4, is SQTIHQWPATLVQPVGSPLSLECTVEGTSNPNLYWYRQAAGRGLQLLFYSVGIGQISSEVPQNLSASRPQDRQFILSSKKLLLSDSGFYLCAWSVAGVGNEKLFFGSGTQLSVL.

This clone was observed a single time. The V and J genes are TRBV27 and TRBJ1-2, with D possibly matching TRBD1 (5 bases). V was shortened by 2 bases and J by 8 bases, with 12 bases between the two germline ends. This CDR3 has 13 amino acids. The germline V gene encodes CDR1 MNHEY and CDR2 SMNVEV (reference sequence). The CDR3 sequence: CASSLKGSGGYTF. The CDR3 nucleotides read TGTGCCAGCAGTTTAAAGGGGTCTGGGGGCTACACCTTC.

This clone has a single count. CDR3 nucleotides: TGTGCCAGCAGTTACCCGCAGTATGGAAACACCATATATTTT. It translates to CASSYPQYGNTIYF. The chain joins TRBV6-6 to TRBJ1-3; D is ambiguous. This CDR3 contains 14 residues. Germline CDR1 reads MNHNY; CDR2 reads SVGAGI (reference sequence). V was shortened by 2 bases and J by 3 bases, with 8 bases between the two germline ends.

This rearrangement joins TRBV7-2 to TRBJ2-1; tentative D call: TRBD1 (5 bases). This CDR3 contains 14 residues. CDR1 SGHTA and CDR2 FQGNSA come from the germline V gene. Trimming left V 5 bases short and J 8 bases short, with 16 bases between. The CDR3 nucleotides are TGTGCCAGCAGCCCGTACTTAGGGGCAGATGAGCAGTTCTTC. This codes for CASSPYLGADEQFF. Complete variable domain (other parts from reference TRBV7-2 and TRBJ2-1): GAGVSQSPSNKVTEKGKDVELRCDPISGHTALYWYRQSLGQGLEFLIYFQGNSAPDKSGLPSDRFSAERTGGSVSTLTIQRTQQEDSAVYLCASSPYLGADEQFFGPGTRLTVL.

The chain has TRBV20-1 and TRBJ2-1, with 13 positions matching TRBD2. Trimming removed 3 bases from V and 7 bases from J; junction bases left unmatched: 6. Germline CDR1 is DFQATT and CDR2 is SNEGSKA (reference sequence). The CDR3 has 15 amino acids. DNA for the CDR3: TGCAGTGCTAGTGGACTAGCGGGAGCCCGAAATGAGCAGTTCTTC. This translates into CSASGLAGARNEQFF.

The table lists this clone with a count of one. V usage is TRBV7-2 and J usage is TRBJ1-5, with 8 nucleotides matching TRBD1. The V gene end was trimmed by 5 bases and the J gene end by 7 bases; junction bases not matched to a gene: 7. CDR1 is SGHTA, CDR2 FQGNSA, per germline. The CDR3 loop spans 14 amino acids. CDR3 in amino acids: CASSPQGANQPQHF. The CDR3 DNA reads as TGTGCCAGCAGCCCGCAGGGGGCAAACCAGCCCCAGCATTTT.

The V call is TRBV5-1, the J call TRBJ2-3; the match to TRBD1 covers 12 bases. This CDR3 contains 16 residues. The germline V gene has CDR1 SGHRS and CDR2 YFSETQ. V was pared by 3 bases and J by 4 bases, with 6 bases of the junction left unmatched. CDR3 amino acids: CASSSGTGGMADTQYF. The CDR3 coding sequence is TGCGCCAGCAGCTCCGGGACAGGGGGCATGGCAGATACGCAGTATTTT.